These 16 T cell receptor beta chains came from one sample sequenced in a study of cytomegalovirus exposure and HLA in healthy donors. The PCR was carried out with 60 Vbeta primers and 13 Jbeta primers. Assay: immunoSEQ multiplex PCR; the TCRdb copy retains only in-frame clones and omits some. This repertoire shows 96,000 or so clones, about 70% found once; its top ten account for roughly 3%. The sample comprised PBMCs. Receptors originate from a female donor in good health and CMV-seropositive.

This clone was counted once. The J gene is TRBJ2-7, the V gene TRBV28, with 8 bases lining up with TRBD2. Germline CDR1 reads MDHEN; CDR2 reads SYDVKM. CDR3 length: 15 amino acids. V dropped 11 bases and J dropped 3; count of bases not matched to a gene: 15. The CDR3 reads CAGSTYSGDYYEQYF. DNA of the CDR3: TGTGCCGGCTCCACATATAGCGGGGACTACTACGAGCAGTACTTC.

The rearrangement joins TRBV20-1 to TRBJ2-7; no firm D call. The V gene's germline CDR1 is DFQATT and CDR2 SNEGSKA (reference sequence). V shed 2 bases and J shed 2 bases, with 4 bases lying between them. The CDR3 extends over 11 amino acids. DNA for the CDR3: TGCAGTGCTAGAACTACCTACGAGCAGTACTTC. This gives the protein CSARTTYEQYF.

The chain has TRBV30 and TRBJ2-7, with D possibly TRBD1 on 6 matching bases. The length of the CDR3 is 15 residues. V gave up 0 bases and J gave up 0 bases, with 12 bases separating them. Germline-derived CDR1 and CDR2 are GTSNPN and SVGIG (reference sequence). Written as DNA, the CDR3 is TGTGCCTGGAGTGTACGGTGGGACACCTCCTACGAGCAGTACTTC. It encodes CAWSVRWDTSYEQYF.

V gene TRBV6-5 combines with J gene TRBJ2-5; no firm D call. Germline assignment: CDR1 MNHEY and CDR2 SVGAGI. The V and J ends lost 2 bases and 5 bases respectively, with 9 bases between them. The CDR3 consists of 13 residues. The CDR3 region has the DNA TGTGCCAGCAGTTACCCCGGTTTGGAGACCCAGTACTTC. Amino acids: CASSYPGLETQYF.

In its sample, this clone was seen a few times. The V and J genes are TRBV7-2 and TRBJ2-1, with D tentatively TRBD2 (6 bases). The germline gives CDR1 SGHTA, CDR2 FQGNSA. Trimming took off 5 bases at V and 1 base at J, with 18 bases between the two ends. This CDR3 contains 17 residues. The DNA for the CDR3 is TGTGCCAGCAGCGCGGAGGGAGCTATGGTATCCTACAATGAGCAGTTCTTC. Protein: CASSAEGAMVSYNEQFF.

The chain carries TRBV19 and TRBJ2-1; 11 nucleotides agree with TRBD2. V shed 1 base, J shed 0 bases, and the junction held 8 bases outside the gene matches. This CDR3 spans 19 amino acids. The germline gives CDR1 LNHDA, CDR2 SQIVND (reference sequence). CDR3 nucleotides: TGTGCCAGTAGTATAGGGACGGGGACTAGCGGCAGCTCCTACAATGAGCAGTTCTTC. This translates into CASSIGTGTSGSSYNEQFF.

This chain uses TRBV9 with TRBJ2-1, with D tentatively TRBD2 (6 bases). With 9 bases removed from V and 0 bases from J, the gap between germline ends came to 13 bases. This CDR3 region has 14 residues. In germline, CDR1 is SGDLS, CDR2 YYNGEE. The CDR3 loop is CATATGSSYNEQFF. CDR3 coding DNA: TGTGCCACAGCCACCGGGAGCTCCTACAATGAGCAGTTCTTC.

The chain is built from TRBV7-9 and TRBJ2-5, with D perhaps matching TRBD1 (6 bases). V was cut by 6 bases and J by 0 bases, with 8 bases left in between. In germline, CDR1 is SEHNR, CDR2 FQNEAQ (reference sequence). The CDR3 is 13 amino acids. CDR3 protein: CASSRDNQETQYF. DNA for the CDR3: TGTGCCAGCAGTCGGGACAACCAAGAGACCCAGTACTTC. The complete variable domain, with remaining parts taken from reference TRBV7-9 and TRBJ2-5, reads DTGVSQNPRHKITKRGQNVTFRCDPISEHNRLYWYRQTLGQGPEFLTYFQNEAQLEKSRLLSDRFSAERPKGSFSTLEIQRTEQGDSAMYLCASSRDNQETQYFGPGTRLLVL.

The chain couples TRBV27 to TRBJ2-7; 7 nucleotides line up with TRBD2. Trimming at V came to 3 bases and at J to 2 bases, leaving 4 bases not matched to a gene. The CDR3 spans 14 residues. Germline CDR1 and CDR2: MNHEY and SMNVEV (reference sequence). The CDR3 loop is CASSLASGAYEQYF. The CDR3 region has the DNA TGTGCCAGCAGTTTGGCTAGCGGAGCCTACGAGCAGTACTTC.

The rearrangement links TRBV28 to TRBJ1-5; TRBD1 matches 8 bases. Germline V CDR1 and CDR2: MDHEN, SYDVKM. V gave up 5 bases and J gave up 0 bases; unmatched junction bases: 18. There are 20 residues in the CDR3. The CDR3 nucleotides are TGTGCCAGCAGTCGGACAGGGTCTGGGGGAGTAGTTCATAGCAATCAGCCCCAGCATTTT. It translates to CASSRTGSGGVVHSNQPQHF.

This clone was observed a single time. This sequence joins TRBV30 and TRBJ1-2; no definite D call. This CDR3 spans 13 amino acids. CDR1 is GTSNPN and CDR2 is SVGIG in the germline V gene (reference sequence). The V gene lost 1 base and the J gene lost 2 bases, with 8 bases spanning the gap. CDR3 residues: CAWSGGFNYGYTF. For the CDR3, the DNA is TGTGCCTGGAGTGGAGGATTCAACTATGGCTACACCTTC.

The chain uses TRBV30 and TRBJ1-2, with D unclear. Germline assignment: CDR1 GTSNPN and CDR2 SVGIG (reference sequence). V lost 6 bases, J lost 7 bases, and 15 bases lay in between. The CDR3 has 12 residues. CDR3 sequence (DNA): TGTGCCTGTCCGTGCGGAGGGCCTGGCTACACCTTC. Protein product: CACPCGGPGYTF.

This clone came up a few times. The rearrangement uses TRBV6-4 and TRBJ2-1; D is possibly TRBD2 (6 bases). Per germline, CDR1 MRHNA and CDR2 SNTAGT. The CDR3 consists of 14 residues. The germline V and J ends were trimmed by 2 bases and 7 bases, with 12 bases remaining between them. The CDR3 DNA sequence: TGTGCCAGCAGTGACGGTGACGGGAGTAATGAGCAGTTCTTC. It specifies CASSDGDGSNEQFF.

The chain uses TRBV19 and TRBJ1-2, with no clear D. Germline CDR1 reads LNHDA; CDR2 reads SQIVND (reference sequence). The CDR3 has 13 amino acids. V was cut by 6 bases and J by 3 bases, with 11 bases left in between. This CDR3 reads CASRSTGYYGYTF. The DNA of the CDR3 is TGTGCCAGTAGATCTACGGGGTACTATGGCTACACCTTC.

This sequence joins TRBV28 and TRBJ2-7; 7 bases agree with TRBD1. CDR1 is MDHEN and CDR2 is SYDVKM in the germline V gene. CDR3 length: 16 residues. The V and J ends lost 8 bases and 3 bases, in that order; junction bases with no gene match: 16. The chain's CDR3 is CASLDGHSGGFYEQYF. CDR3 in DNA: TGTGCCAGCCTAGATGGGCATTCAGGGGGATTCTACGAGCAGTACTTC.

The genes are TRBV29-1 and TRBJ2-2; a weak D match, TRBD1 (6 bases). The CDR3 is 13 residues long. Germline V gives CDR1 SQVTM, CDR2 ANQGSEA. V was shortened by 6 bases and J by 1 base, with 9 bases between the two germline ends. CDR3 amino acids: CSVGHQNTGELFF. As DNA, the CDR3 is TGCAGCGTGGGACACCAGAACACCGGGGAGCTGTTTTTT.